This paragraph reports one T cell receptor (beta chain). These data are taken from a study of blood T cell repertoires in COVID-19. Looking at the study overall: Sources were T cells, B-cell-depleted T cells, or PBMCs; the material itself was cDNA or gDNA.

In the authors' methods: It was from reference gene primer amplification that nucleated cell counts were estimated. Profiled with immunoSEQ multiplex PCR; TCRdb holds only in-frame clones, not every one. D and trimming were read from the DNA, whereas the V and J calls and clone size are those reported in that table. The table lists about 320,000 clones, 65% to 90% of them singletons. Germline V gives CDR1 MNHEY, CDR2 SVGAGI. The CDR3 sequence is 13 residues long. The V end lost 2 bases, the J end lost 2 bases, and 6 bases lay between the germline ends. The material sequenced was peripheral blood. The V gene is TRBV6-5, the J gene TRBJ2-5, with D tentatively TRBD2 (5 bases). The TCR sequence derives from a human donor in a cohort sampled during active COVID-19. The CDR3 nucleotides read TGTGCCAGCAGTTACCCGGGACAAGAGACCCAGTACTTC. It encodes CASSYPGQETQYF.